The T cell receptor (beta chain) described here comes from a study of molecular identifiers for immune sequencing clone quantification. The study's findings and limits: Highly expanded clone sizes could be underestimated by identical TCR molecules that share a barcode.

V dropped 6 bases and J dropped 5; count of bases not matched to a gene: 10. Germline CDR1 and CDR2: ENHRY and SYGVKD. The CDR3 has 15 residues. As previously described, bulk TCR libraries were made using listed TCR primers. MiXCR, run by TCRdb on the PCR reads, gives a single entry per CDR3 protein. This sample has tens of thousands of distinct CDR3 sequences, with around 17% found just once. This clonotype was detected ten times or more. Its antigen remains unidentified. Sequencing used naive CD8+ T cells from blood, with Jurkat cell RNA spiked in. Subset meaning: FACS-sorted CD8+CD4-CCR7+CD45RA+ naive T cells. This TCR was sampled from a human donor in good health. Some libraries in this study had Jurkat cell RNA spiked in. The chain carries TRBV10-3 and TRBJ2-7, with 10 bases identical to TRBD2. The CDR3 region is CAIRSPGLADNEQYF. CDR3 DNA: TGTGCCATCAGGTCCCCTGGACTAGCGGATAACGAGCAGTACTTC.